Shown below are 11 T cell receptor beta chains from a single sample sequenced in a study of T-cell memory formation after mild COVID-19. Each CDR3 protein gets one entry after TCRdb re-called the 5' RACE reads with MiXCR. The repertoire holds approximately 290,000 distinct CDR3 sequences, more than 15% seen once, with 22% in the top ten. The specimen was PBMCs or a T cell subset sorted from them (not recorded which). These TCRs come from a man in his late teens or twenties who had mild COVID-19 (a few samples of this study predate the infection). Cell type and time point are not known.

The V call is TRBV6-6, the J call TRBJ2-5; 8 nucleotides agree with TRBD2. V lost 0 bases and J lost 7; bases outside the gene matches: 7. Looked up from germline, CDR1 is MNHNY and CDR2 is SVGAGI (reference sequence). The CDR3 spans 15 residues. CDR3 DNA sequence: TGTGCCAGCAGTTACTCGCGGGGGGAGGAGGGGACCCAGTACTTC. This translates into CASSYSRGEEGTQYF.

This clonotype was seen a few times. The rearrangement links TRBV5-5 to TRBJ1-2; TRBD1 matches at 7 bases. With V trimmed by 0 bases and J by 8 bases, 7 bases remained unmatched. The V gene's germline CDR1 is SGHKS and CDR2 YYEKEE (reference sequence). The CDR3 contains 14 residues. The CDR3 DNA sequence: TGTGCCAGCAGCTTGGTTGGGACAGCGAGGGGCTACACCTTC. Translation gives CASSLVGTARGYTF.

At least ten counts were recorded for this clonotype. The V call is TRBV7-2, the J call TRBJ1-1; D might be TRBD1 (5 bases). The CDR3 has 13 residues. The germline V gene encodes CDR1 SGHTA and CDR2 FQGNSA. Trimming took 5 bases from V and 10 from J, leaving 17 bases between them. CDR3 loop: CASSPGPSQGAFF. CDR3 bases: TGTGCCAGCAGCCCTGGGCCTTCCCAGGGAGCTTTCTTT.

This clonotype was found many times. J is TRBJ2-1 and V is TRBV27; D not certain. The V and J ends lost 8 bases and 0 bases respectively, with 8 bases between them. This CDR3 comprises 13 residues. Per the germline V gene, CDR1 is MNHEY and CDR2 is SMNVEV (reference sequence). The CDR3 DNA reads TGTGCCAGCCAACGTAGCTCCTACAATGAGCAGTTCTTC. It encodes CASQRSSYNEQFF.

This chain links TRBV27 with TRBJ2-5; either TRBD1 or TRBD2 may supply D (5 bases each). CDR1 is MNHEY and CDR2 is SMNVEV in the germline V gene (reference sequence). The V end was cut by 6 bases, the J end by 1 base, with 6 bases between. The CDR3 runs to 12 residues. Here the CDR3 reads CASRGVQETQYF. Written as DNA, the CDR3 is TGTGCCAGCAGGGGGGTCCAAGAGACCCAGTACTTC.

This sequence joins TRBV2 and TRBJ2-1, with TRBD2 matching over 8 bases. The CDR3 covers 13 residues. Losses at the gene ends were 6 bases for V and 7 bases for J; bases not matched to a gene: 5. The germline gives CDR1 SNHLY, CDR2 FYNNEI. The CDR3 loop reads CASRAGGLNEQFF. Written as DNA, the CDR3 is TGTGCCAGCAGGGCGGGGGGCCTGAATGAGCAGTTCTTC.

The CDR3: CSASGGLTDTQYF. CDR3 nucleotides: TGCAGCGCTAGCGGGGGCCTCACAGATACGCAGTATTTT. The chain joins TRBV29-1 to TRBJ2-3; 10 nucleotides line up with TRBD2. The CDR3 sequence is 13 residues long. Germline V lookup: CDR1 SQVTM, CDR2 ANQGSEA. V dropped 7 bases and J dropped 2; count of bases not matched to a gene: 3.

The chain has TRBV24-1 and TRBJ2-3, with a weak D call TRBD1 (6 bases). Between the trimmed V and J ends, which lost 5 bases and 1 base, there was a span of 6 bases. Per the germline V gene, CDR1 is KGHDR and CDR2 is SFDVKD. The CDR3 contains 13 residues. CDR3 nucleotides: TGTGCCACCAGTGGACAGGGCACAGATACGCAGTATTTT. It yields the protein CATSGQGTDTQYF.

The rearrangement links TRBV28 to TRBJ2-7; TRBD1 might be the D (5 bases). CDR1 and CDR2 from the germline V gene are MDHEN and SYDVKM. The V end was cut by 10 bases, the J end by 3 bases, with 19 bases between. CDR3 size: 14 residues. CDR3 DNA: TGTGCCACCACCGCAGGGAAGGTTCTCTACGAGCAGTACGTC. Its translation: CATTAGKVLYEQYV.

There are a few counts of this clonotype. CDR3 sequence reads: CASSRGRERVYNEQFF. CDR3 sequence (DNA): TGTGCCAGCAGCCGAGGCAGAGAGCGGGTCTACAATGAGCAGTTCTTC. This sequence joins TRBV7-6 and TRBJ2-1, with D perhaps matching TRBD2 (6 bases). The CDR3 sequence is 16 residues long. Trimming stripped 5 bases from V and 3 bases from J, with 17 bases between. CDR1 SGHVS and CDR2 FNYEAQ come from the germline V gene.

J is TRBJ1-6 and V is TRBV4-3, with D tentatively TRBD1 (6 bases). CDR3 length equals 13 residues. CDR1 LGHNA and CDR2 YSLEER come from the germline V gene. Trimming left V 5 bases short and J 9 bases short, with 11 bases between. The CDR3 sequence is CASSKSGVSPLHF. The CDR3 coding sequence is TGCGCCAGCAGCAAATCAGGGGTTTCACCCCTCCACTTT.